This TCR beta chain was observed in a study of T-cell reconstitution after alpha-beta-depleted transplantation in children. TCRbeta library preparation incorporated unique molecular identifiers. In TCRdb, the PCR reads were re-called with MiXCR into one record per CDR3 protein. The sample includes 580,000 or so distinct CDR3 sequences, about 21% of them seen just once. This clonotype appeared many times. The CDR3 consists of 15 residues. V was pared by 4 bases and J by 11 bases, with 9 bases of the junction left unmatched. Germline-derived CDR1 and CDR2 are DFQATT and SNEGSKA (reference sequence). This TCR was sampled from a boy under two years old who had a stem cell transplant for acute myeloid leukemia, so the T cells may come from the graft donor. V gene TRBV20-1 combines with J gene TRBJ2-3, with TRBD2 matching 16 bases. The sequencing used PBMCs, mostly from graft donor cells, collected 360 days after TCRalphabeta/CD19-depleted stem cell transplant. The CDR3 spells CSAIPGLAGGLGQYF. The CDR3, as DNA: TGCAGTGCTATCCCGGGACTAGCGGGGGGGCTGGGGCAGTATTTT.